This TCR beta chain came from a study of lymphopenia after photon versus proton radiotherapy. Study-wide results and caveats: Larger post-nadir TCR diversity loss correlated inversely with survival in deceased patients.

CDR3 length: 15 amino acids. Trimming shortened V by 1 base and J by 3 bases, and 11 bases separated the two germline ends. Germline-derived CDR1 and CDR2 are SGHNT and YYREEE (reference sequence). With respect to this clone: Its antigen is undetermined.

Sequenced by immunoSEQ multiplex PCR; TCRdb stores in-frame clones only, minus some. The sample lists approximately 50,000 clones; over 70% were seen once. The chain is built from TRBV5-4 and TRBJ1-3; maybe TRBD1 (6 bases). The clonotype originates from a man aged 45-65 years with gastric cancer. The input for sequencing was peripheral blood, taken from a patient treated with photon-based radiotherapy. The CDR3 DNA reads TGTGCCAGCAGCTTGTGGGGGGCCCGTGGAAACACCATATATTTT. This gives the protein CASSLWGARGNTIYF.